This T cell receptor (beta chain) is from a study of OX40 agonist ivuxolimab in advanced cancers. Looking at the study overall: Age averaged about 62 years (range 23 to 79), and roughly 82% were male. Allowance was made for prior anti-PD-1, anti-PD-L1 or anti-CTLA-4 therapy, and 40% to 45% had some.

Study-level results: Clonal expansion from baseline to week 6 occurred in both CD4+ and CD8+ T cells.

V lost 5 bases, J lost 6 bases, and 14 bases lay in between. The V gene's germline CDR1 is MNHEY and CDR2 SVGAGI. The CDR3 has 13 residues. Some clones are missing from TCRdb's copy, which holds only in-frame ones; the method was immunoSEQ multiplex PCR. The sample holds fewer than 90,000 clones, roughly 86% seen once. With regard to this clone: Its antigen is not known.

This TCR derives from an adult with an advanced solid tumor such as melanoma, head and neck, liver or kidney cancer. The chain recombines TRBV6-5 with TRBJ2-7, with D possibly being TRBD2 (6 bases). This sample comprised CD4+ or CD8+ T cells sorted from blood, obtained in a trial of the OX40 agonist ivuxolimab. The CDR3 region is CASSLTGGSEQYF. The CDR3 nucleotides are TGTGCCAGCAGTCTTACCGGGGGTTCCGAGCAGTACTTC.